This T cell receptor (beta chain) was captured in a study of beta chain features in type 1 diabetes. The study reverse transcribed the entire isolated RNA, so it sequenced expressed TCRB transcripts. The table came from immunoSEQ multiplex PCR; TCRdb's copy has only in-frame clones and leaves some out. The table lists about 930,000 clones, roughly a sixth of them singletons. Germline V gene lookup returns CDR1 LNHDA and CDR2 SQIVND (reference sequence). Trimming stripped 10 bases from V and 5 bases from J, with 8 bases between. CDR3 length: 11 residues. The genes are TRBV19 and TRBJ2-2; D remains unclear. The sample taken for sequencing was naive CD4+ T cells from blood. The clonotype was recovered from a woman in her late teens or twenties in good health. The CDR3 reads CATRSTGELFF. CDR3 DNA: TGTGCCACCAGGAGTACCGGGGAGCTGTTTTTT.